The clone carrying this T cell receptor (beta chain) has at least ten counts. Its antigen remains unknown. These data are taken from a study of blood T cells in healthy people across ages. Findings and limits, study-wide: Comparison with aged donors showed that long-lived donors had more naive CD4+ cells and higher diversity. Across the age range, TCR beta diversity per million T cells fell in a roughly linear way.

Together with a sample-barcoded 5' primer, a J-beta primer mix was included in a second PCR lasting roughly 7 to 11 cycles. A tag from a template-switch adaptor with 12 random nucleotides marked each cDNA molecule. TCRdb reprocessed the 5' RACE reads with MiXCR, giving one entry per CDR3 protein. This table has around 870,000 distinct CDR3 sequences, 25% to 30% appearing once. This CDR3 comprises 14 residues. Trimming took off 5 bases at V and 5 bases at J, with 14 bases between the two ends. Germline V gene lookup returns CDR1 SGHRS and CDR2 YFSETQ. This receptor was identified in a woman older than 75 in good health. The sequenced sample was blood. The V call is TRBV5-1, the J call TRBJ2-1; D may match TRBD1 or TRBD2 (5 bases each). The CDR3 loop is CASRKGPTNNEQFF. DNA for the CDR3: TGCGCCAGCAGGAAGGGACCGACCAACAATGAGCAGTTCTTC.